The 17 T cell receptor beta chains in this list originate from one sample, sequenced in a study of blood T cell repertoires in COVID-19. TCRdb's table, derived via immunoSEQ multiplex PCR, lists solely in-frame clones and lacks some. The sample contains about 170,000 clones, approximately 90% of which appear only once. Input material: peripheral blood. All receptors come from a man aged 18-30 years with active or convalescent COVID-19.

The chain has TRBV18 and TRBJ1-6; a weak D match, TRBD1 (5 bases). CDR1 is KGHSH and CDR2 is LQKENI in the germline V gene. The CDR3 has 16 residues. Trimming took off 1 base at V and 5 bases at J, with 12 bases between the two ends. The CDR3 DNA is TGTGCCAGCTCACCACGATTTGCGACAGATAATTCACCCCTCCACTTT. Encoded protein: CASSPRFATDNSPLHF.

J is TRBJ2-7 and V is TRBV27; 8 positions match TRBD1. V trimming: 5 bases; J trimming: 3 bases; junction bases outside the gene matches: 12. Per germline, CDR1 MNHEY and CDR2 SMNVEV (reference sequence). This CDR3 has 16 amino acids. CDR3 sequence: CASSKGPGTGHYEQYV. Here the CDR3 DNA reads TGTGCCAGCAGTAAAGGCCCCGGGACAGGCCACTACGAGCAGTACGTC.

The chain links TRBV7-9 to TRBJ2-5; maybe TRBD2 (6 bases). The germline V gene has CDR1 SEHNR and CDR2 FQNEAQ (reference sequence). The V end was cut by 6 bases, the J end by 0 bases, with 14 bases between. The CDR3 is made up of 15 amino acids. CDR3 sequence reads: CASSRSRGNQETQYF. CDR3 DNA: TGTGCCAGCAGTCGTTCGCGGGGAAACCAAGAGACCCAGTACTTC.

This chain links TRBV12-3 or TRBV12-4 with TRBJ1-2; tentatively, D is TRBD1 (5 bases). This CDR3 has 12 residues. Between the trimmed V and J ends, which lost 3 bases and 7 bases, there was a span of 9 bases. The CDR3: CASSFGGVGYTF. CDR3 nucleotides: TGTGCCAGCAGTTTCGGAGGGGTTGGCTACACCTTC.

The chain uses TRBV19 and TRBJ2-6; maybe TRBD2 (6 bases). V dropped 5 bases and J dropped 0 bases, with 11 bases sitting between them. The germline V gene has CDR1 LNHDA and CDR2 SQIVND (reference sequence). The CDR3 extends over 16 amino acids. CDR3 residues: CASSRSGLSGANVLTF. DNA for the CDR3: TGTGCCAGTAGTCGGAGCGGGCTCTCTGGGGCCAACGTCCTGACTTTC.

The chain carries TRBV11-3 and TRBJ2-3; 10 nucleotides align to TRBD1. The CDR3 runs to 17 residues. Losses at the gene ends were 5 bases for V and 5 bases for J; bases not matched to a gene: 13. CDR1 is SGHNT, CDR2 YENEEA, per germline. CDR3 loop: CASSRPGQGRGRDTQYF. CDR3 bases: TGTGCCAGCAGCCGACCGGGACAGGGGCGTGGTAGAGATACGCAGTATTTT. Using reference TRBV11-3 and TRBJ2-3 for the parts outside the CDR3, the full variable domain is EAGVVQSPRYKIIEKKQPVAFWCNPISGHNTLYWYLQNLGQGPELLIRYENEEAVDDSQLPKDRFSAERLKGVDSTLKIQPAELGDSAVYLCASSRPGQGRGRDTQYFGPGTRLTVL.

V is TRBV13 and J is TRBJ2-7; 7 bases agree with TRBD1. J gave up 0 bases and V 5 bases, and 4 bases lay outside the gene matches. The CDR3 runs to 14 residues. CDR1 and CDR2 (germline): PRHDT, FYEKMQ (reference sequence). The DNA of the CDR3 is TGTGCCAGCAGCCTCCGGGACAGCTCCTACGAGCAGTACTTC. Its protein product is CASSLRDSSYEQYF.

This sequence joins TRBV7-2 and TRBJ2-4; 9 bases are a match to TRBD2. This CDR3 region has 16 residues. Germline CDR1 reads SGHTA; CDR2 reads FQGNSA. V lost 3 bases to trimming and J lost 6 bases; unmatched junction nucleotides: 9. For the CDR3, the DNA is TGTGCCAGCAGCTTCACTAGCGGGCGGCGGGCAAACATTCAGTACTTC. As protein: CASSFTSGRRANIQYF. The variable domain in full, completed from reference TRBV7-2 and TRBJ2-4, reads GAGVSQSPSNKVTEKGKDVELRCDPISGHTALYWYRQSLGQGLEFLIYFQGNSAPDKSGLPSDRFSAERTGGSVSTLTIQRTQQEDSAVYLCASSFTSGRRANIQYFGAGTRLSVL.

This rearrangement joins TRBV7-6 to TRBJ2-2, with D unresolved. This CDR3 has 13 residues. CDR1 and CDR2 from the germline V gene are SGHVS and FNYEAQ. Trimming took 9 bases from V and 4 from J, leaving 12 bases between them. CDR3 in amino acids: CASKAYGTGELFF. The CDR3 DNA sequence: TGTGCCAGTAAAGCTTACGGCACCGGGGAGCTGTTTTTT. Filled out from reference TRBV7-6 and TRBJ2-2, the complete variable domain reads GAGVSQSPRYKVTKRGQDVALRCDPISGHVSLYWYRQALGQGPEFLTYFNYEAQQDKSGLPNDRFSAERPEGSISTLTIQRTEQRDSAMYRCASKAYGTGELFFGEGSRLTVL.

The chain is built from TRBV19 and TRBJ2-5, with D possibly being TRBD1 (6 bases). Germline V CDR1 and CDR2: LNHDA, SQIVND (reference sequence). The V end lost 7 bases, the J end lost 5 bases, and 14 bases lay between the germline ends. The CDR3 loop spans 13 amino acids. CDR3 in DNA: TGTGCCAGTAACGACAGGCTCGAGGAGACCCAGTACTTC. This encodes CASNDRLEETQYF.

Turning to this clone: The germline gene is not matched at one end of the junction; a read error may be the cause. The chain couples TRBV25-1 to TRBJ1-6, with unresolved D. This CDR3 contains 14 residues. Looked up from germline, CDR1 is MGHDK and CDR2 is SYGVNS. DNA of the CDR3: TGTGCCAGCAGGAAAAGCGCCTATGATTCACCCCTCCACTTT. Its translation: CASRKSAYDSPLHF.

The CDR3 loop reads CASSEDRAGANVLTF. CDR3 bases: TGCGCCAGCAGCGAGGACAGGGCTGGGGCCAACGTCCTGACTTTC. The chain employs TRBV10-1 and TRBJ2-6; TRBD1 matches at 8 bases. Trimming took 6 bases from V and 2 from J; bases not matched to a gene: 3. The CDR3 totals 15 residues. Per the germline V gene, CDR1 is WNHNN and CDR2 is SYGVQD (reference sequence).

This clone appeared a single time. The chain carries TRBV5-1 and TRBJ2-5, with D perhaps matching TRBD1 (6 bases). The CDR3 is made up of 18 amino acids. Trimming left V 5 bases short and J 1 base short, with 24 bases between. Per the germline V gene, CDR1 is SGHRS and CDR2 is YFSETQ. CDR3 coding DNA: TGCGCCAGCAGTAAGCCACCTCGGCCCCGGACAGTCCAAGAGACCCAGTACTTC. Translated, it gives CASSKPPRPRTVQETQYF.

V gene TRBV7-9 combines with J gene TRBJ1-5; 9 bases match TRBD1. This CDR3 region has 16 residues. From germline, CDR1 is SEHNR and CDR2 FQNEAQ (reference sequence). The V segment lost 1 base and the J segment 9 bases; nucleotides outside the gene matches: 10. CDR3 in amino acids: CASSLGLGQGPWPQHF. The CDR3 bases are TGTGCCAGCAGCTTAGGGTTGGGACAGGGTCCTTGGCCCCAGCATTTT.

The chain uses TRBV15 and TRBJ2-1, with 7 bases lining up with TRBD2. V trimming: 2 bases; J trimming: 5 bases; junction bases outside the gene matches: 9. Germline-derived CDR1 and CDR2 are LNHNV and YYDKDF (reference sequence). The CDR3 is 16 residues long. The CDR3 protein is CATSRPAGVGDNEQFF. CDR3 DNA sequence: TGTGCCACCAGCAGACCGGCGGGGGTAGGGGACAATGAGCAGTTCTTC.

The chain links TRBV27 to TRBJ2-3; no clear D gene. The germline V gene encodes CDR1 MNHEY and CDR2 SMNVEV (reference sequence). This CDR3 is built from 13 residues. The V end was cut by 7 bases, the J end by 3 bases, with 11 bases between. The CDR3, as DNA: TGTGCCAGCATGTCTGTAATTACAGATACGCAGTATTTT. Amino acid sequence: CASMSVITDTQYF.

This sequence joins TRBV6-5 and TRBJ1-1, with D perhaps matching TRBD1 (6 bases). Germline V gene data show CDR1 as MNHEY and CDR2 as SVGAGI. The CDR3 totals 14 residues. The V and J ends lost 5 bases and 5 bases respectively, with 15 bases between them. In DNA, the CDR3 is TGTGCCAGCAGTCAGCTCGACAGGATTACTGAAGCTTTCTTT. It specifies CASSQLDRITEAFF.